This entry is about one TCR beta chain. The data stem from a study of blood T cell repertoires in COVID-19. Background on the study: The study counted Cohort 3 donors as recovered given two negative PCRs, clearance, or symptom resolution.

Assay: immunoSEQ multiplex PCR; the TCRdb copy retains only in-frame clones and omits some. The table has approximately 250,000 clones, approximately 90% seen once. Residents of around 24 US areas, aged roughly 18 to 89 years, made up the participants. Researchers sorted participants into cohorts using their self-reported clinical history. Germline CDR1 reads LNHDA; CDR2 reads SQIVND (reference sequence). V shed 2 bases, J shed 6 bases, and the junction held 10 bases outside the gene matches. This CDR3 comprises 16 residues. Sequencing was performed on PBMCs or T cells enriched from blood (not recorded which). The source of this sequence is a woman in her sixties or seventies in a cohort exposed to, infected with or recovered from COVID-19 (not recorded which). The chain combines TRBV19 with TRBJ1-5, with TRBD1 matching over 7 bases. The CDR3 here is CASSIRAGGVGQPQHF. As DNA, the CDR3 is TGTGCCAGTAGTATACGGGCAGGGGGAGTTGGTCAGCCCCAGCATTTT.